This is a list of T cell receptor beta chains from one sample in a study of identical twins. MiXCR, applied by TCRdb to the 5' RACE reads, yields one record per CDR3 protein. The table has roughly 750,000 distinct CDR3 sequences, approximately 21% seen once; the top ten hold approximately 4.3%. The sample was also reused in another study, on T cells expressing NK-cell markers.

Material: PBMCs. These receptors originate from a woman under 30 in good health. The CDR3 runs from the conserved cysteine through the conserved F or W.

>TRBV20-1
CSARGLGTTNEKLFF
>TRBV11-3
CASSKTSTYNEQFF
>TRBV29-1
CSVEGRNTQYF
>TRBV11-2
CASSLTSGVARSNEQFF
>TRBV5-1
CASSLAGRRIFGYGYTF
>TRBV6-2/TRBV6-3
CASSYSNRGAVEAFF
>TRBV3-1
CASSQSRSSRHNEQFF
>TRBV3-1
CASMSNTGQGSYEQYF
>TRBV6-5
CASSFSAGVNSPLHF
>TRBV4-1
CASSQDSGGVRETQYF
>TRBV7-9
CASSTRSYNEQFF
>TRBV24-1
CATSDGSHEQYF
>TRBV27
CASTRAANTGELFF
>TRBV2
CAGNVGGLNGDTQYF
>TRBV12-3/TRBV12-4
CASSRRDSQEQYF
>TRBV7-9
CASSLRGLHTEAFF
>TRBV20-1
CSARDREEKLFF
>TRBV5-1
CASSLVAKNNEQFF
>TRBV29-1
CSVWTGAETQYF
>TRBV24-1
CATSDPGSNEQYF
>TRBV7-9
CASSPYLRPSSYNERFF
>TRBV10-3
CAISKTTSNTEAFF
>TRBV5-6
CASSLLSSDEQFF
>TRBV5-1
CASRLMGGTGELFF
>TRBV12-3/TRBV12-4
CASAVAVNEQFF
>TRBV5-1
CASSLAVATGNEQFF
>TRBV9
CASSVRGLAGVNEQFF
>TRBV6-1
CASSETHGYEQYF
>TRBV12-3/TRBV12-4
CASSLGGNGANVLTF
>TRBV5-1
CASSTDGTYGYTF
>TRBV12-3/TRBV12-4
CASSPGTVTEAFF
>TRBV5-1
CASSFAEAIYYEQYF
>TRBV12-3/TRBV12-4
CASSLKQLLDYTF
>TRBV10-1
CASSRTSGAGEQYF
>TRBV7-9
CASSPFAVRGNEQFF
>TRBV4-2
CASSPSGGGDTEAFF
>TRBV7-9
CASSSGQTRGTDTQYF
>TRBV10-1
CASSAAASGGNEQFF
>TRBV15
CATSQEMNTEAFF
>TRBV20-1
CSAGGRGGTDTQYF
>TRBV20-1
CSARTLQGGLASGANVLTF
>TRBV18
CASSLQIRAEKLFF
>TRBV20-1
CSARAVGQGILGYEQYF
>TRBV5-1
CASSPGGGEQYF
>TRBV6-1
CASSTGGGTEAFF
>TRBV25-1
CASSELGGSSDNEQFF
>TRBV7-2
CASSLVPSGGGNEQFF